Many counts were recorded for the clone carrying this T cell receptor beta chain. This entry belongs to a study of T-cell reconstitution after alpha-beta-depleted transplantation in children. Unique molecular identifiers tagged the TCRbeta library. One entry per CDR3 protein results from TCRdb running MiXCR on the PCR reads. There are 200,000 or so distinct CDR3 sequences in the sample; roughly 6% occur only once, and roughly 4.7% lies in the top ten. The sample here was PBMCs, taken before TCRalphabeta/CD19-depleted stem cell transplant. The sequence came from a girl less than two years old with combined immunodeficiency, due to receive a stem cell transplant.

The CDR3 loop reads CAILGQENTEAFF. CDR3 nucleotides: TGTGCCATCCTAGGACAGGAGAACACTGAAGCTTTCTTT. The J gene is TRBJ1-1, the V gene TRBV12-3 or TRBV12-4, with TRBD1 identical over 7 bases. This CDR3 has 13 amino acids. V gave up 10 bases and J gave up 1 base; unmatched junction bases: 6.